This TCR beta chain was obtained from a study of control samples from healthy donors and cancer patients (dated by TCRdb to the early 2020s). Only one count was recorded for this clone. Its antigen is unknown. One base away there is no much larger clone; base qualities are not given. Library creation used the immunoSEQ multiplex PCR assay. Entries here come from immuneACCESS through TCRdb and include only in-frame sequences with V and J called. Some clones fail to appear in such tables; in the studies checked, an unresolved V gene covers under half of the shortfall, and the cause of the remainder is unknown. The sample table holds more than 35,000 clones, of which roughly 94% were seen once. The ten largest clones capture approximately 24% of the sample. Taken from cysteine to phenylalanine, the CDR3 has 14 residues. CDR3 DNA is the only sequence kept; it has 42 bases, read in frame from the first base. CDR1 and CDR2 are drawn from the germline V gene: MNHEY, SVGAGI. V is pruned by 5 bases and J by 7 bases, leaving 10 bases of the junction without a gene match.

The V gene is TRBV6-5 and the J gene is TRBJ1-2, with 7 bases in between that match TRBD1. Sequenced material: blood. This TCR was recovered from a man aged 55 to 70 in good health. CDR3 sequence: CASSPLTGAGGYTF. The nucleotides read TGTGCCAGCAGTCCCCTCACAGGGGCGGGTGGCTACACCTTC.